The TCR beta chain under discussion was sequenced for a study of T-cell reconstitution after alpha-beta-depleted transplantation in children. Overall study findings and caveats: Surviving recipient T cells and thymic progenitors produced the high day-60 TCRbeta diversity seen in some patients. The origin of alpha-beta T cells about two months after transplant was reportedly several hundred expanded graft clones. Newly made T cells mostly supplied T-cell counts and diversity one year after transplant.

Only a few counts were recorded for this clonotype. Its target is unknown. As it was prepared, the TCRbeta library received unique molecular identifiers. In TCRdb, the PCR reads were re-called with MiXCR into one record per CDR3 protein. In the table there are 330,000 or so distinct CDR3 sequences, over 7% of which are singletons. The CDR3 length is 13 residues. CDR1 and CDR2 from the germline V gene are LGHNA and YNFKEQ. Trimming took off 4 bases at V and 3 bases at J, with 10 bases between the two ends. The sample in question was peripheral blood, obtained 360 days after TCRalphabeta/CD19-depleted stem cell transplant. This TCR came from a female patient younger than 10 who had a stem cell transplant for Fanconi anemia, so the T cells may come from the graft donor. The chain carries TRBV4-2 and TRBJ2-7; D gene ambiguous. The CDR3, as DNA: TGTGCCAGCAGCCGAGAACTTCACTACGAGCAGTACTTC. It yields the protein CASSRELHYEQYF.